This T cell receptor beta chain was observed in a study of cytomegalovirus exposure and HLA in healthy donors. As for the study in general: Out of 300 to 500 genotyped donors, roughly 80% belonged to the Caucasian-associated ancestry cluster. Study-wide findings and caveats: Across HLA loci, a later analysis found differing TCR association rates, with DRB1 most and HLA-C fewest. A later analysis associated 15,000 or so TCR beta sequences with HLA alleles at a 0.05 false discovery rate. An observed cluster of highly shared sequence variants was recorded as a likely sequencing artifact.

This clone was counted between two and nine times. Antigen: not known. The PCR was carried out with 60 Vbeta primers and 13 Jbeta primers. Clones were read by immunoSEQ multiplex PCR, and TCRdb kept only the in-frame ones, dropping some. Counted here are under 150,000 clones, over 65% occurring once; the ten biggest clones make up about 4%. This sequence was found in a middle-aged woman in good health and CMV-seropositive. The sequencing input was PBMCs.

CDR3: CASSAETYEQYF. CDR3 in DNA: TGTGCCAGCAGTGCAGAAACCTACGAGCAGTACTTC. The V gene is TRBV2, the J gene TRBJ2-7; D is ambiguous. CDR3 length equals 12 residues. Germline V gene lookup returns CDR1 SNHLY and CDR2 FYNNEI. Deletions cut 4 bases from V and 2 bases from J, with 6 bases between.